The clone carrying this T cell receptor (delta chain) was seen repeatedly, ten times or more. Germline and junction disagree at one end, which may indicate a read error. TCRdb reanalyzed the multiplex PCR reads using CATT. The sample yields about 48,000 delta-chain clones, roughly 1.5% seen once. The data were obtained in a study of γδ T cells in repeated Plasmodium falciparum infection. Study context: Malian repertoires were sampled cross-sectionally without transmission and longitudinally through febrile malaria.

The clonotype originates from a pool of human donors (malaria-infected and uninfected, not separated). Sample: gamma-delta T cells from blood.

This chain's CDR3 is CAIGERPRGTRWDTRQMFF. CDR3 DNA: TGTGCTATTGGGGAACGTCCGAGGGGGACCCGCTGGGACACCCGACAGATGTTTTTC. The chain recombines TRDV1 with TRDJ3, with D possibly matching TRDD3 (6 bases). The J gene was missing in TCRdb and was found by matching the end of the DNA to germline. The CDR3 extends over 19 amino acids. Germline values: CDR1 TSWWSYY, CDR2 QGS.